These 30 T cell receptor beta chains share one sample of origin, sequenced in a study of technical replicates of blood from a handful of donors. TCRdb's table, derived via immunoSEQ multiplex PCR, lists solely in-frame clones and lacks some. The sample consists of some 63,000 clones, around nine tenths of them appearing once. The sample comprised PBMCs. The receptors were gathered from a human donor in good health. Some clones in this sample may be carry-over from other donors' samples.

The V call is TRBV7-2, the J call TRBJ2-7; 8 positions agree with TRBD2. CDR3 length equals 13 residues. Germline V gives CDR1 SGHTA, CDR2 FQGNSA. V shed 4 bases, J shed 3 bases, and the junction held 2 bases outside the gene matches. CDR3 bases: TGTGCCAGCAGCTCGGGACTAGACTACGAGCAGTACTTC. It codes for CASSSGLDYEQYF.

This rearrangement joins TRBV30 to TRBJ2-2, with D possibly TRBD2 on 6 matching bases. The CDR3 consists of 13 residues. V lost 4 bases and J lost 7, with 13 bases in between. In germline, CDR1 is GTSNPN, CDR2 SVGIG (reference sequence). The CDR3 loop reads CAWNGGVGGELFF. The CDR3 nucleotides read TGTGCCTGGAACGGCGGGGTAGGCGGGGAGCTGTTTTTT.

The chain joins TRBV30 to TRBJ1-4; D is perhaps TRBD1 (6 bases). This CDR3 has 15 amino acids. Trimming removed 3 bases from V and 7 bases from J, with 18 bases in between. Per germline, CDR1 GTSNPN and CDR2 SVGIG (reference sequence). The CDR3 DNA reads TGTGCCTGGAGCCCCGGCGGGGGGGGCCGTGAAAAACTGTTTTTT. This codes for CAWSPGGGGREKLFF.

This rearrangement joins TRBV9 to TRBJ1-3; D gene uncertain. The CDR3 extends over 15 amino acids. The germline V gene has CDR1 SGDLS and CDR2 YYNGEE. V lost 0 bases and J 0 bases, leaving 7 bases between the germline ends. CDR3 residues: CASSVGSLSGNTIYF. Written as DNA, the CDR3 is TGTGCCAGCAGCGTAGGTAGCCTCTCTGGAAACACCATATATTTT.

The chain employs TRBV11-2 and TRBJ2-3; D unresolved. There are 12 residues in the CDR3. V shed 5 bases and J shed 0 bases, with 3 bases lying between them. Germline loops: CDR1 SGHAT, CDR2 FQNNGV. The CDR3 spells CASSLSTDTQYF. The CDR3, as DNA: TGTGCCAGCAGCCTGAGCACAGATACGCAGTATTTT.

This clone was recorded a few times. The chain has TRBV7-2 and TRBJ2-1; 13 bases are a match to TRBD2. The V gene end was trimmed by 3 bases and the J gene end by 7 bases; junction bases not matched to a gene: 3. Germline V gene data show CDR1 as SGHTA and CDR2 as FQGNSA. The CDR3 covers 15 residues. Written as DNA, the CDR3 is TGTGCCAGCAGCTTGGAACTAGCGGGGGGGAATGAGCAGTTCTTC. The encoded protein is CASSLELAGGNEQFF.

The chain is built from TRBV5-1 and TRBJ2-3, with 12 bases aligning to TRBD2. The CDR3 length is 16 residues. The ends lost 0 bases at V and 4 bases at J; junction bases unmatched: 3. Germline V gene lookup returns CDR1 SGHRS and CDR2 YFSETQ. DNA for the CDR3: TGCGCCAGCAGCTTGGCGACTAGCGGGAGATCAGATACGCAGTATTTT. This sequence encodes CASSLATSGRSDTQYF.

V and J are TRBV6-1 and TRBJ2-7, with 8 bases lining up with TRBD1. This CDR3 has 15 residues. Per germline, CDR1 MNHNS and CDR2 SASEGT. V lost 6 bases to trimming and J lost 2 bases; unmatched junction nucleotides: 9. In nucleotides, the CDR3 is TGTGCCAGCAGGCAGGACAGGGAGAGGACCTACGAGCAGTACTTC. It specifies CASRQDRERTYEQYF.

DNA of the CDR3: TGTGCCAGCAGCTCGGTTCGTGAGTCCTACGAGCAGTACTTC. Amino acid sequence: CASSSVRESYEQYF. J is TRBJ2-7 and V is TRBV7-9, with unresolved D. The CDR3 runs 14 residues. Trimming pared 4 bases from V and 1 base from J, leaving 11 bases between. Germline V gene data show CDR1 as SEHNR and CDR2 as FQNEAQ (reference sequence). Supplemented by reference TRBV7-9 and TRBJ2-7, the full variable domain reads DTGVSQNPRHKITKRGQNVTFRCDPISEHNRLYWYRQTLGQGPEFLTYFQNEAQLEKSRLLSDRFSAERPKGSFSTLEIQRTEQGDSAMYLCASSSVRESYEQYFGPGTRLTVT.

V gene TRBV7-9 combines with J gene TRBJ2-1; 7 nucleotides align to TRBD2. Trimming at V came to 1 base and at J to 1 base, leaving 4 bases not matched to a gene. The CDR3 spans 16 residues. Germline CDR1 SEHNR, CDR2 FQNEAQ (reference sequence). CDR3 nucleotide sequence: TGTGCCAGCAGCTTAGTGGTCGGGAGGTCCTACAATGAGCAGTTCTTC. Translating it yields CASSLVVGRSYNEQFF.

The V and J genes are TRBV7-9 and TRBJ2-1; 9 nucleotides agree with TRBD1. CDR3 size: 16 residues. V lost 5 bases, J lost 4 bases, and 9 bases stayed unmatched. Germline CDR1 and CDR2: SEHNR and FQNEAQ (reference sequence). In DNA form, the CDR3 reads TGTGCCAGCAGCCTAAACCGGGACAGGGCGTACAATGAGCAGTTCTTC. Amino acid sequence: CASSLNRDRAYNEQFF.

The chain employs TRBV4-3 and TRBJ2-7; D is perhaps TRBD2 (5 bases). Deletions cut 0 bases from V and 0 bases from J, with 18 bases between. The CDR3 loop spans 18 amino acids. Per germline, CDR1 LGHNA and CDR2 YSLEER. The CDR3 reads CASSQDTTGVIFSYEQYF. CDR3 sequence (DNA): TGCGCCAGCAGCCAAGATACCACCGGGGTCATTTTCTCCTACGAGCAGTACTTC.

The chain couples TRBV5-1 to TRBJ2-3; D not resolved. V was clipped by 6 bases and J by 3 bases, with 5 bases between them. The germline CDR1 and CDR2 sequences are SGHRS and YFSETQ. This CDR3 comprises 11 residues. The CDR3 DNA is TGCGCCAGCACCGAGACAGATACGCAGTATTTT. It is translated as CASTETDTQYF. Full variable domain (missing parts from reference TRBV5-1 and TRBJ2-3): KAGVTQTPRYLIKTRGQQVTLSCSPISGHRSVSWYQQTPGQGLQFLFEYFSETQRNKGNFPGRFSGRQFSNSRSEMNVSTLELGDSALYLCASTETDTQYFGPGTRLTVL.

The chain combines TRBV6-5 with TRBJ2-7; D possibly corresponds to TRBD1 (5 bases). The CDR3 sequence is 15 residues long. CDR1 MNHEY and CDR2 SVGAGI come from the germline V gene. V lost 2 bases, J lost 3 bases, and 14 bases lay in between. As DNA, the CDR3 is TGTGCCAGCAGTTACAGCACAGGAGAGATCTACGAGCAGTACTTC. Residues: CASSYSTGEIYEQYF.

The rearrangement uses TRBV18 and TRBJ1-2, with D maybe TRBD1 (6 bases). Trimming pared 3 bases from V and 14 bases from J, leaving 19 bases between. This CDR3 has 13 amino acids. Germline CDR1 is KGHSH and CDR2 is LQKENI. This chain's CDR3 is CASSPEQGGRKTF. CDR3 coding DNA: TGTGCCAGCTCACCGGAACAGGGTGGTAGAAAGACCTTC.

The rearrangement joins TRBV7-8 to TRBJ1-5; tentatively, D is TRBD1 (6 bases). V was trimmed by 2 bases and J by 5 bases, leaving 13 bases between them. CDR1 is SGHVS, CDR2 FQNEAQ, per germline. This CDR3 contains 15 residues. This chain's CDR3 is CASSLRRGTDQPQHF. The CDR3 region has the DNA TGTGCCAGCAGCTTACGCAGGGGTACCGATCAGCCCCAGCATTTT.

The chain recombines TRBV7-2 with TRBJ2-4, with 7 positions matching TRBD2. The CDR3 loop spans 16 amino acids. The J segment lost 0 bases and the V segment lost 3 bases, leaving 5 bases of the junction unmatched. Germline assignment: CDR1 SGHTA and CDR2 FQGNSA. This CDR3 reads CASSFAGEGAKNIQYF. In DNA, the CDR3 is TGTGCCAGCAGCTTCGCGGGGGAAGGAGCCAAAAACATTCAGTACTTC.

The chain couples TRBV7-9 to TRBJ2-5, with D possibly TRBD2 on 6 matching bases. The CDR3 spans 16 residues. V lost 1 base, J lost 1 base, and 13 bases lay in between. Germline V gene lookup returns CDR1 SEHNR and CDR2 FQNEAQ (reference sequence). CDR3 sequence (DNA): TGTGCCAGCAGCTTAGTCGGGGGTCGCGTCCAAGAGACCCAGTACTTC. Amino acids: CASSLVGGRVQETQYF.

The chain combines TRBV18 with TRBJ1-1, with 9 bases lining up with TRBD1. In germline, CDR1 is KGHSH, CDR2 LQKENI. Trimming cost V 4 bases and J 2 bases; bases outside gene matches: 8. The CDR3 runs 16 residues. The CDR3 region has the DNA TGTGCCAGCTCACAAAGACAGGGGGAAGGTAACACTGAAGCTTTCTTT. It codes for CASSQRQGEGNTEAFF.

CDR3 loop: CAWRGGSSEQYF. DNA of the CDR3: TGTGCCTGGAGGGGCGGGAGTTCCGAGCAGTACTTC. V usage is TRBV30 and J usage is TRBJ2-7; 7 positions match TRBD2. The ends lost 3 bases at V and 6 bases at J; junction bases unmatched: 5. This CDR3 spans 12 amino acids. In germline, CDR1 is GTSNPN, CDR2 SVGIG (reference sequence).

V gene TRBV4-1 combines with J gene TRBJ1-1; TRBD1 is a possible D gene (5 bases). The ends were cut back, 0 bases at V and 6 bases at J, with 14 bases in the middle. The CDR3 extends over 15 amino acids. Germline values: CDR1 MGHRA, CDR2 YSYEKL. The CDR3 loop is CASSQDPGGFAEAFF. CDR3 bases: TGCGCCAGCAGCCAAGATCCGGGGGGTTTCGCTGAAGCTTTCTTT.

The V gene is TRBV4-1, the J gene TRBJ2-7, with D hard to call. This CDR3 has 14 amino acids. With 3 bases removed from V and 5 bases from J, the gap between germline ends came to 14 bases. CDR1 and CDR2 from the germline V gene are MGHRA and YSYEKL. This CDR3 is CASSHPVNLNEQYF. Here the CDR3 DNA reads TGCGCCAGCAGCCACCCGGTCAACCTAAACGAGCAGTACTTC.

The V gene is TRBV5-4, the J gene TRBJ1-4, with D unclear. Trimming pared 4 bases from V and 6 bases from J, leaving 16 bases between. CDR1 SGHNT and CDR2 YYREEE come from the germline V gene (reference sequence). The length of the CDR3 is 15 residues. The CDR3: CASSGPGISDEKLFF. CDR3 bases: TGTGCCAGCAGCGGACCGGGGATCTCGGATGAAAAACTGTTTTTT.

J is TRBJ2-7 and V is TRBV4-3, with TRBD1 as a possible D gene (6 bases). There are 13 residues in the CDR3. Germline V lookup: CDR1 LGHNA, CDR2 YSLEER. Trimming took 4 bases from V and 5 from J, leaving 12 bases between them. CDR3: CASSPRPGDEQYF. The CDR3 nucleotides read TGCGCCAGCAGCCCCCGGCCAGGGGACGAGCAGTACTTC.

The CDR3 spells CASTQTGTGVDEQYF. The CDR3 nucleotides read TGTGCCAGTACTCAAACCGGGACAGGGGTGGACGAGCAGTACTTC. The V call is TRBV19, the J call TRBJ2-7; the match to TRBD1 covers 10 bases. J gave up 5 bases and V 7 bases, and 11 bases lay outside the gene matches. The CDR3 is 15 amino acids. Germline CDR1 and CDR2: LNHDA and SQIVND (reference sequence).

The rearrangement joins TRBV5-1 to TRBJ2-3; 9 bases match TRBD1. J gave up 0 bases and V 2 bases, and 1 base lay outside the gene matches. In germline, CDR1 is SGHRS, CDR2 YFSETQ. The CDR3 length is 15 residues. CDR3 in amino acids: CASSLQGASTDTQYF. DNA of the CDR3: TGCGCCAGCAGCTTACAGGGGGCTAGCACAGATACGCAGTATTTT.

This clone was recorded only once. The chain has TRBV7-2 and TRBJ2-1, with 11 nucleotides matching TRBD2. This CDR3 spans 15 amino acids. Germline assignment: CDR1 SGHTA and CDR2 FQGNSA. After removal of 5 bases from V and 8 bases from J, the junction contained 8 bases not matched to a gene. CDR3 sequence: CASSRTSGRSYEQFF. The CDR3 DNA reads as TGTGCCAGCAGCCGAACTAGCGGGAGATCTTATGAGCAGTTCTTC.

The chain links TRBV7-2 to TRBJ2-1; 7 bases match TRBD2. The germline CDR1 and CDR2 sequences are SGHTA and FQGNSA. The CDR3 spans 14 residues. V was pared by 7 bases and J by 7 bases, with 10 bases of the junction left unmatched. In DNA form, the CDR3 reads TGTGCCAGCACCGGGGACTATTTCTTGAATGAGCAGTTCTTC. This gives the protein CASTGDYFLNEQFF.

This chain uses TRBV30 with TRBJ2-1; 10 nucleotides match TRBD1. J gave up 8 bases and V 7 bases, and 11 bases lay outside the gene matches. The germline V gene has CDR1 GTSNPN and CDR2 SVGIG (reference sequence). The CDR3 consists of 14 residues. The CDR3 sequence is CASEARDRGYEQFF. As DNA, the CDR3 is TGTGCCTCGGAGGCCCGGGACAGGGGCTATGAGCAGTTCTTC.

In the case of this clone: Other DNA variants within this sample encode the same CDR3. The chain is built from TRBV6-5 and TRBJ2-7; 11 bases fit TRBD2. The V gene's germline CDR1 is MNHEY and CDR2 SVGAGI. The CDR3 has 15 residues. V dropped 4 bases and J dropped 1; count of bases not matched to a gene: 3. As DNA, the CDR3 is TGTGCCAGCAGTTTATCTAGCGGGGGGTCCTACGAGCAGTACTTC. Amino acids: CASSLSSGGSYEQYF.